A single sample gave rise to the 17 T cell receptor beta chains below, sequenced in a study of early T cells in non-severe SARS-CoV-2 infection. TCRdb re-called the 5' RACE reads through MiXCR, storing one row per CDR3 protein. Of approximately 88,000 distinct CDR3 sequences listed, approximately 13% were seen once; the top ten hold over 1.2%. Specimen: whole blood. These receptors originate from an adult who was a healthcare worker with PCR-confirmed SARS-CoV-2 infection or an uninfected control (not recorded which).

The rearrangement uses TRBV10-2 and TRBJ1-1, with D tentatively TRBD1 (5 bases). Per the germline V gene, CDR1 is WSHSY and CDR2 is SAAADI. The CDR3 length is 12 residues. Trimming shortened V by 8 bases and J by 6 bases, and 13 bases separated the two germline ends. CDR3 DNA sequence: TGCGCCAGCGCAGGGTATCACGCTGAAGCTTTCTTT. The encoded protein is CASAGYHAEAFF.

This clonotype has a count of ten or more. The chain joins TRBV3-1 to TRBJ2-7; TRBD2 matches at 11 bases. V was clipped by 0 bases and J by 6 bases; unmatched bases: 4. This CDR3 spans 15 amino acids. Per germline, CDR1 LGHDT and CDR2 YNNKEL (reference sequence). The CDR3 reads CASSQDSGGASEQYF. The CDR3 nucleotides are TGTGCCAGCAGCCAAGATAGCGGGGGGGCCTCCGAGCAGTACTTC.

In its sample, this clonotype was seen a few times. The chain combines TRBV14 with TRBJ2-3; D perhaps matches TRBD1 (5 bases). The V gene's germline CDR1 is SGHDN and CDR2 FVKESK. V lost 6 bases and J lost 6, with 25 bases in between. This CDR3 contains 17 residues. The CDR3 protein is CASSPPLGRGGTDTQYF. In DNA, the CDR3 is TGTGCCAGCAGTCCCCCTTTGGGAAGGGGCGGAACTGATACGCAGTATTTT. Full variable domain (missing parts from reference TRBV14 and TRBJ2-3): EAGVTQFPSHSVIEKGQTVTLRCDPISGHDNLYWYRRVMGKEIKFLLHFVKESKQDESGMPNNRFLAERTGGTYSTLKVQPAELEDSGVYFCASSPPLGRGGTDTQYFGPGTRLTVL.

CDR3 in amino acids: CASSLEMRGYNEQFF. In nucleotides, the CDR3 is TGTGCCAGCAGCTTAGAAATGAGAGGGTACAATGAGCAGTTCTTC. The chain couples TRBV7-2 to TRBJ2-1; D may be TRBD2 (5 bases). This CDR3 has 15 residues. Germline V gene data show CDR1 as SGHTA and CDR2 as FQGNSA. The V gene lost 1 base and the J gene lost 4 bases, with 11 bases spanning the gap.

This clonotype was seen repeatedly, ten times or more. The V gene is TRBV20-1, the J gene TRBJ2-5; D gene uncertain. V was pared by 4 bases and J by 0 bases, with 12 bases between. CDR1 is DFQATT and CDR2 is SNEGSKA in the germline V gene (reference sequence). The CDR3 extends over 14 amino acids. CDR3 amino acids: CSAISPVNQETQYF. CDR3 nucleotide sequence: TGCAGTGCTATTTCCCCAGTCAACCAAGAGACCCAGTACTTC.

The gene calls are TRBV11-2 and TRBJ2-1; D not certain. This CDR3 is 11 amino acids long. Germline CDR1 reads SGHAT; CDR2 reads FQNNGV. V lost 5 bases and J 8 bases, leaving 7 bases between the germline ends. CDR3 nucleotides: TGTGCCAGCAGCGGCAACTATGAGCAGTTCTTC. This translates into CASSGNYEQFF.

This clonotype was counted many times. The V call is TRBV7-8, the J call TRBJ2-7; 10 bases fit TRBD2. This CDR3 spans 17 amino acids. Germline trimming cut 5 bases from V and 9 bases from J; bases unmatched to any gene: 19. Germline loops: CDR1 SGHVS, CDR2 FQNEAQ. In DNA, the CDR3 is TGTGCCAGCAGCCCAACGCGCTTAGGAGCGGGGGGGCCGGGGCAGTACTTC. Translating gives CASSPTRLGAGGPGQYF. The complete variable domain, with remaining parts taken from reference TRBV7-8 and TRBJ2-7, reads GAGVSQSPRYKVAKRGQDVALRCDPISGHVSLFWYQQALGQGPEFLTYFQNEAQLDKSGLPSDRFFAERPEGSVSTLKIQRTQQEDSAVYLCASSPTRLGAGGPGQYFGPGTRLTVT.

CDR3 DNA sequence: TGTGCCAGCAGCCAAGGGGGAAACACCATATATTTT. Its protein product is CASSQGGNTIYF. This rearrangement joins TRBV3-1 to TRBJ1-3; D remains ambiguous. CDR1 LGHDT and CDR2 YNNKEL come from the germline V gene (reference sequence). CDR3 length equals 12 residues. V lost 1 base and J 4 bases, leaving 2 bases between the germline ends.

This rearrangement joins TRBV7-2 to TRBJ2-1; 11 bases line up with TRBD1. The CDR3 loop spans 15 amino acids. The junction had 6 bases not matched to a gene; V was cut back by 4 bases and J by 7 bases. The germline V gene has CDR1 SGHTA and CDR2 FQGNSA. CDR3 region: CASSWRTGGKNEQFF. Written as DNA, the CDR3 is TGTGCCAGCAGCTGGAGGACAGGGGGCAAGAATGAGCAGTTCTTC.

This clonotype was observed a handful of times. The chain carries TRBV12-5 and TRBJ1-6; the D is unclear. The germline V gene has CDR1 LGHNT and CDR2 FRNRAP. Between the trimmed V and J ends, which lost 6 bases and 2 bases, there was a span of 5 bases. There are 13 residues in the CDR3. For the CDR3, the DNA is TGTGCTAGTGGGGGAGCCTATAATTCACCCCTCCACTTT. It specifies CASGGAYNSPLHF. The full variable domain, its missing parts supplied by reference TRBV12-5 and TRBJ1-6, is DARVTQTPRHKVTEMGQEVTMRCQPILGHNTVFWYRQTMMQGLELLAYFRNRAPLDDSGMPKDRFSAEMPDATLATLKIQPSEPRDSAVYFCASGGAYNSPLHFGNGTRLTVT.

This clonotype was seen a handful of times. In nucleotides, the CDR3 is TGTGCCAGCACTCGCTCCGGGAGCTCCTACAATGAGCAGTTCTTC. This codes for CASTRSGSSYNEQFF. This chain uses TRBV12-3 or TRBV12-4 with TRBJ2-1; TRBD2 might be the D (6 bases). The CDR3 contains 15 residues. Trimming cost V 7 bases and J 0 bases, with 13 bases left between them.

This clonotype was seen many times. The chain links TRBV5-1 to TRBJ2-1; no clear D. The CDR3 consists of 14 residues. CDR1 is SGHRS, CDR2 YFSETQ, per germline. Between the trimmed V and J ends, which lost 0 bases and 5 bases, there was a span of 9 bases. CDR3 DNA: TGCGCCAGCAGCTTGGTCAGGTCTGACAATGAGCAGTTCTTC. Translating gives CASSLVRSDNEQFF. Together with reference TRBV5-1 and TRBJ2-1, the CDR3 gives the full variable domain: KAGVTQTPRYLIKTRGQQVTLSCSPISGHRSVSWYQQTPGQGLQFLFEYFSETQRNKGNFPGRFSGRQFSNSRSEMNVSTLELGDSALYLCASSLVRSDNEQFFGPGTRLTVL.

The chain carries TRBV29-1 and TRBJ2-7; D not certain. V gave up 3 bases and J gave up 4 bases, with 7 bases separating them. This CDR3 is built from 11 residues. CDR1 is SQVTM, CDR2 ANQGSEA, per germline. CDR3 protein: CSVDLGYEQYF. CDR3 DNA sequence: TGCAGCGTTGATTTGGGGTACGAGCAGTACTTC.

This clonotype was counted only a few times. The chain uses TRBV30 and TRBJ1-2; TRBD1 matches 8 bases. CDR1 GTSNPN and CDR2 SVGIG come from the germline V gene (reference sequence). The CDR3 contains 13 residues. The ends lost 3 bases at V and 4 bases at J; junction bases unmatched: 4. The CDR3, as DNA: TGTGCCTGGAGGCCAGGGGGCACCTATGGCTACACCTTC. Its protein is CAWRPGGTYGYTF.

This clonotype was recorded at least ten times. The chain uses TRBV20-1 and TRBJ1-3; TRBD1 might be the D (5 bases). The CDR3 is 14 amino acids. Trimming stripped 1 base from V and 3 bases from J, with 10 bases between. Germline CDR1 is DFQATT and CDR2 is SNEGSKA (reference sequence). CDR3 protein: CSARVAGSGNTIYF. CDR3 DNA sequence: TGCAGTGCTAGAGTGGCAGGGAGTGGAAACACCATATATTTT.

V is TRBV11-2 and J is TRBJ2-2; D is uncertain. The V end was cut by 7 bases, the J end by 8 bases, with 14 bases between. This CDR3 spans 13 amino acids. The germline CDR1 and CDR2 sequences are SGHAT and FQNNGV. CDR3 loop: CASTPDPGGELFF. CDR3 coding DNA: TGTGCCAGCACCCCGGATCCTGGGGGGGAGCTGTTTTTT.

This chain connects TRBV27 to TRBJ2-2; 9 nucleotides line up with TRBD2. This CDR3 spans 15 amino acids. Germline lookup yields CDR1 MNHEY and CDR2 SMNVEV (reference sequence). Germline trimming cut 4 bases from V and 5 bases from J; bases unmatched to any gene: 5. As DNA, the CDR3 is TGTGCCAGCAGTTCCCCGGGACTAGCTACCGGGGAGCTGTTTTTT. It translates to CASSSPGLATGELFF.